This T cell receptor beta chain was sequenced during a study of blood T cell repertoires in COVID-19. Per germline, CDR1 LGHDT and CDR2 YNNKEL (reference sequence). The CDR3 loop spans 13 amino acids. This clone appeared a single time. The junction departs from germline at one end; a sequencing error may be responsible. In the source study's methods: Amplification from reference gene primers served as the basis for estimated nucleated cell counts. The table came from immunoSEQ multiplex PCR; TCRdb's copy has only in-frame clones and leaves some out. D and trimming come from the DNA, and the V and J calls and clone size come from that table. In the table there are under 350,000 clones, approximately 83% of which are singletons.

The sample was peripheral blood. The rearrangement joins TRBV3-1 (or the pseudogene TRBV3-2) to TRBJ1-1; 9 positions match TRBD1. The sequence was collected from a woman aged 70 to 79 with acute or convalescent COVID-19. CDR3 protein: CASSKDRGAGAFF. In DNA, the CDR3 is TGTGCCAGCAGCAAAGACAGGGGGGCCGGAGCTTTCTTT.